These 13 T cell receptor beta chains were sequenced from one sample in a study of early T cells in non-severe SARS-CoV-2 infection. TCRdb reanalysed the 5' RACE reads using MiXCR and keeps one entry per CDR3 protein. Of some 70,000 distinct CDR3 sequences listed, about 9.4% were seen once; the top ten hold just under 6%. Sequenced sample: whole blood. Source of these receptors: an adult who was a healthcare worker with PCR-confirmed SARS-CoV-2 infection or an uninfected control (not recorded which).

The chain employs TRBV5-1 and TRBJ2-7, with D perhaps matching TRBD1 (5 bases). The CDR3 spans 11 residues. The germline V gene has CDR1 SGHRS and CDR2 YFSETQ. V was cut by 2 bases and J by 9 bases, with 9 bases left in between. CDR3: CASSFQGRQYF. CDR3 bases: TGCGCCAGCAGCTTTCAGGGTAGGCAGTACTTC.

This clonotype came up many times. The chain couples TRBV6-6 to TRBJ2-5; D unclear. The CDR3 is 14 residues long. CDR1 and CDR2 (germline): MNHNY, SVGAGI (reference sequence). V lost 0 bases and J lost 4, with 9 bases in between. CDR3 DNA sequence: TGTGCCAGCAGTTACTCGAGCTCGGGAGAGACCCAGTACTTC. Protein sequence: CASSYSSSGETQYF.

This clonotype was recorded a few times. The rearrangement uses TRBV7-7 and TRBJ2-2; the match to TRBD2 covers 15 bases. Trimming cost V 5 bases and J 0 bases; bases outside gene matches: 1. This CDR3 is built from 17 residues. Germline V CDR1 and CDR2: SSHAT, FNYEAQ (reference sequence). CDR3 sequence (DNA): TGTGCCAGCAGCGGACTAGCGGGGGGGCCGAACACCGGGGAGCTGTTTTTT. As protein: CASSGLAGGPNTGELFF.

This clonotype was seen repeatedly, ten times or more. The DNA for the CDR3 is TGTGCCAGCAGTTTGACGAGAACAGATACGCAGTATTTT. It yields the protein CASSLTRTDTQYF. The chain links TRBV27 to TRBJ2-3; D unclear. Germline CDR1 MNHEY, CDR2 SMNVEV (reference sequence). V was trimmed by 3 bases and J by 3 bases, leaving 7 bases between them. The CDR3 length is 13 residues.

The gene calls are TRBV5-1 and TRBJ2-7; possibly TRBD2 for D (5 bases). The CDR3 length is 14 residues. The germline V gene encodes CDR1 SGHRS and CDR2 YFSETQ. Trimming cost V 0 bases and J 1 base, with 8 bases left between them. The CDR3, as DNA: TGCGCCAGCAGCTTGGCGGGGAGATCCTACGAGCAGTACTTC. Protein sequence: CASSLAGRSYEQYF.

This clonotype occurred many times. An end of the junction does not agree with germline; a read error may underlie this. The chain combines TRBV4-3 with TRBJ2-2; tentative D call: TRBD2 (5 bases). This CDR3 spans 14 amino acids. Per germline, CDR1 LGHNA and CDR2 YSLEER. DNA of the CDR3: TGCGCCAGCAGCCTGGAGGTCAACATCGGGGAGCTGTTTTTT. As protein: CASSLEVNIGELFF.

This clonotype was seen a few times. The chain is built from TRBV6-6 and TRBJ2-7, with 8 bases aligning to TRBD1. Germline lookup yields CDR1 MNHNY and CDR2 SVGAGI (reference sequence). The CDR3 is 15 amino acids. The J segment lost 1 base and the V segment lost 6 bases, leaving 8 bases of the junction unmatched. The CDR3 protein is CASRPQDRESYEQYF. The CDR3 region has the DNA TGTGCCAGCAGGCCCCAGGACAGGGAGTCCTACGAGCAGTACTTC.

This clonotype turned up a few times. The chain employs TRBV29-1 and TRBJ2-3, with D tentatively TRBD1 (5 bases). The germline V and J ends were trimmed by 4 bases and 4 bases, with 12 bases remaining between them. This CDR3 contains 13 residues. In germline, CDR1 is SQVTM, CDR2 ANQGSEA. CDR3 DNA sequence: TGCAGCGTTGCGGAAACAGGCTCAGATACGCAGTATTTT. Protein product: CSVAETGSDTQYF.

This clonotype was observed a handful of times. The V and J genes are TRBV11-2 and TRBJ1-1, with D unclear. Germline V gives CDR1 SGHAT, CDR2 FQNNGV. CDR3 length: 11 residues. Here the CDR3 DNA reads TGTGCAGTGGGAGATAACACTGAAGCTTTCTTT. Protein: CAVGDNTEAFF.

This clonotype showed up many times. V usage is TRBV24-1 and J usage is TRBJ2-3; D not certain. This CDR3 contains 13 residues. CDR1 is KGHDR, CDR2 SFDVKD, per germline. Trimming took 5 bases from V and 4 from J, leaving 9 bases between them. This chain's CDR3 is CATSGVPADTQYF. CDR3 DNA: TGTGCCACCAGTGGGGTGCCCGCAGATACGCAGTATTTT.

This clonotype was found many times. This chain connects TRBV6-2 or TRBV6-3 to TRBJ2-3; no reliable D call. Looked up from germline, CDR1 is MNHEY and CDR2 is SVGEGT. Deletions cut 4 bases from V and 0 bases from J, with 8 bases between. This CDR3 has 14 amino acids. The CDR3 DNA follows: TGTGCCAGCAGTTCCGTCCCCAGCACAGATACGCAGTATTTT. It specifies CASSSVPSTDTQYF.

This clonotype was counted only a few times. This chain links TRBV20-1 with TRBJ2-7, with 10 bases matching TRBD2. Germline loops: CDR1 DFQATT, CDR2 SNEGSKA (reference sequence). The CDR3 totals 14 residues. J lost 3 bases, V lost 3 bases, and 5 bases had no gene match. The DNA of the CDR3 is TGCAGTGCTAGGGATGGGACTAGCGTCTACGAGCAGTACTTC. Encoded protein: CSARDGTSVYEQYF.

This clonotype came up a few times. This rearrangement joins TRBV7-2 to TRBJ2-7, with 8 bases aligning to TRBD2. The trim removed 3 bases at V and 1 base at J, leaving 5 bases unmatched. This CDR3 has 15 residues. Germline V gene sequence: CDR1 SGHTA, CDR2 FQGNSA. The CDR3 nucleotides are TGTGCCAGCAGCTTGAGCGGGGGCCCTTCCTACGAGCAGTACTTC. This sequence encodes CASSLSGGPSYEQYF.